Many counts were recorded for the clone carrying this TCR beta chain. The antigen remains unidentified. This entry is derived from a study of T cells after yellow fever vaccination. Study as a whole: SMART-Seq v4 Ultra Low Input served to prepare low-cell-number fractions.

General observations from the study: Clonotypes found in both CD4 and CD8 compartments made up a small share.

Using its own MiXCR run on the 5' RACE reads, TCRdb lists one record per CDR3 protein. The repertoire includes 250,000 to 350,000 distinct CDR3 sequences, 3.5% to 4.5% of them detected once, and around 19% sits in the top ten. The CDR3 consists of 14 residues. Germline loops: CDR1 LGHNA, CDR2 YSLEER. Trimming removed 3 bases from V and 4 bases from J, with 9 bases in between. Sequenced material: PBMCs, taken 15 days after the yellow fever booster vaccination. The chain has TRBV4-3 and TRBJ2-2, with TRBD2 as a possible D gene (6 bases). This TCR was recovered from a man aged 18 to 35 who received the YFV17D yellow fever vaccine. The CDR3 loop is CASSQAGSTGELFF. The CDR3 DNA reads TGCGCCAGCAGCCAGGCGGGGTCCACCGGGGAGCTGTTTTTT.